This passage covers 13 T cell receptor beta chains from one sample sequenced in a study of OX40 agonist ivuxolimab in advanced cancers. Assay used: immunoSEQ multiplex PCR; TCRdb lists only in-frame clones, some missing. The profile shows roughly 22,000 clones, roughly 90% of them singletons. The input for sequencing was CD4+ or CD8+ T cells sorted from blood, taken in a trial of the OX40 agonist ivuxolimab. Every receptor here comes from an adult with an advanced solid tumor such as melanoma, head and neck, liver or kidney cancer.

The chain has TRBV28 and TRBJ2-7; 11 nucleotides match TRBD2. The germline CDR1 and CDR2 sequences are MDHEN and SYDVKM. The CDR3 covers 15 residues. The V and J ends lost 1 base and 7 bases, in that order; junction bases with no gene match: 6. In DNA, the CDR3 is TGTGCCAGCAGTTTATACCTAGCGGGAGGTGATGAGCAGTACTTC. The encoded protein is CASSLYLAGGDEQYF.

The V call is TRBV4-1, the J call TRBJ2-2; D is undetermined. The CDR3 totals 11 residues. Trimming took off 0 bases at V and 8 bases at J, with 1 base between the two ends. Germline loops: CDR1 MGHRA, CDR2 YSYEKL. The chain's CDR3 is CASSQDGELFF. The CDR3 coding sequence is TGCGCCAGCAGCCAAGATGGGGAGCTGTTTTTT.

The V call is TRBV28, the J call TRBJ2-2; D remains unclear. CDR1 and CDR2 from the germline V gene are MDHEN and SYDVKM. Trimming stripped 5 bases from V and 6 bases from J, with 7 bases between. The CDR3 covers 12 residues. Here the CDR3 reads CASSPQSGELFF. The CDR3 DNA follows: TGTGCCAGCAGTCCACAGTCCGGGGAGCTGTTTTTT.

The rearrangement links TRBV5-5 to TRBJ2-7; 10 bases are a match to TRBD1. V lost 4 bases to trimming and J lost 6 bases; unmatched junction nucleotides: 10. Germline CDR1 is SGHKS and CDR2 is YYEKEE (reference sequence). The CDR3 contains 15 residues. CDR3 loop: CASSNGDRGLGEQYF. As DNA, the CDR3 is TGTGCCAGCAGCAACGGGGACAGGGGCTTAGGCGAGCAGTACTTC.

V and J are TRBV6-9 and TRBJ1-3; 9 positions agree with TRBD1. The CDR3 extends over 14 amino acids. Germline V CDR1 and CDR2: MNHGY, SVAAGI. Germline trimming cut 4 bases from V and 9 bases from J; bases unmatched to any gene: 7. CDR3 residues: CASSSSGTGITIYF. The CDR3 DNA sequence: TGTGCCAGCAGTTCTTCCGGGACAGGGATCACCATATATTTT.

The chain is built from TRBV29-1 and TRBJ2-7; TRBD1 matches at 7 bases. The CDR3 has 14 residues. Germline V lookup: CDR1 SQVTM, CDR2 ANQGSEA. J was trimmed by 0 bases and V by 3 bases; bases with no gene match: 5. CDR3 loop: CSVETGPSSYEQYF. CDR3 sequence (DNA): TGCAGCGTTGAGACAGGGCCTAGCTCCTACGAGCAGTACTTC.

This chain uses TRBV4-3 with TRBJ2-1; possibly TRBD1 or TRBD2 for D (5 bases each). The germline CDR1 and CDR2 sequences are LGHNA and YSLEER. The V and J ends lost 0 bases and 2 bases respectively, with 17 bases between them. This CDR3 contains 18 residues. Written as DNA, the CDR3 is TGCGCCAGCAGCCAAGATATTGGGGGACCAAGACCCTACAATGAGCAGTTCTTC. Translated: CASSQDIGGPRPYNEQFF.

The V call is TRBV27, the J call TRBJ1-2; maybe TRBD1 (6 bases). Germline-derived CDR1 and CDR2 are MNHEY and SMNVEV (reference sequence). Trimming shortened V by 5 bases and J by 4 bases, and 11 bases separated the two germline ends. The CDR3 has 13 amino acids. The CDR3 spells CASSPSDSYGYTF. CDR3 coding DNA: TGTGCCAGCAGTCCCTCGGACAGCTATGGCTACACCTTC.

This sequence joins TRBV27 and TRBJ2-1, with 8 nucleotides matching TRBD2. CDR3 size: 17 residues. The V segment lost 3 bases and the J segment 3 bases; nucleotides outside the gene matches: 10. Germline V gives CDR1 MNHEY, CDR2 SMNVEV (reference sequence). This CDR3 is CASSLVFGTSSYNEQFF. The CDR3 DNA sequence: TGTGCCAGCAGTTTGGTGTTTGGGACTAGTAGCTACAATGAGCAGTTCTTC.

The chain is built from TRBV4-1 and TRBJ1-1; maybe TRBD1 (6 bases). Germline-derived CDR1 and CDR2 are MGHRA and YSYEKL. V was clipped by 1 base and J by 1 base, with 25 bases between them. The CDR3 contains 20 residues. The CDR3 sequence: CASSQGGFTGLRGRNTEAFF. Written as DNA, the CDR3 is TGCGCCAGCAGCCAAGGGGGATTCACAGGGCTAAGAGGGCGGAACACTGAAGCTTTCTTT.

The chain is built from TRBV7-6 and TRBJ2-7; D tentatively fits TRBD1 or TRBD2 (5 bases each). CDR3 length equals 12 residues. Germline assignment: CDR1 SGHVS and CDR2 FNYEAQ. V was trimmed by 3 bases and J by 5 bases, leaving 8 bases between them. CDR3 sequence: CASSFEGNEQYF. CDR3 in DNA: TGTGCCAGCAGCTTTGAGGGGAACGAGCAGTACTTC.

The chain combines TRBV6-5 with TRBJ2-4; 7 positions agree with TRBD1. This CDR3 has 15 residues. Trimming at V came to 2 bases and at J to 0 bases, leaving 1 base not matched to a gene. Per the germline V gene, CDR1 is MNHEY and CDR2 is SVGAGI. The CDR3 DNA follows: TGTGCCAGCAGTTACGGGACAGAAGCCAAAAACATTCAGTACTTC. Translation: CASSYGTEAKNIQYF.

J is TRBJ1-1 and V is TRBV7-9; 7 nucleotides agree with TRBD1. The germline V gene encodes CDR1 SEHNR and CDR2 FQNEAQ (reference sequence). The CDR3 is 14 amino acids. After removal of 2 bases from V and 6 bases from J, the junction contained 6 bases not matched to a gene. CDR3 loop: CASSLSTGSAEAFF. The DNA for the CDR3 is TGTGCCAGCAGCTTATCGACAGGGAGTGCTGAAGCTTTCTTT.